Shown below are 9 T cell receptor beta chains from a single sample sequenced in a study of regulatory T cells in long-lasting Graves disease. Both iRepertoire HTBI primers and Arm-PCR of CDR3 regions were used to build the TCR beta libraries. TCRdb recomputed calls from the multiplex PCR reads with MiXCR, one row per CDR3 protein. The data contain around 480,000 distinct CDR3 sequences, 15% to 20% of them singletons. Time point meaning: newly diagnosed GD, antithyroid drugs for less than 3 months. The TCR library used RNA extracted from PBMCs. This sample was also put to use in a study of T cells in Graves' hyperthyroidism and ophthalmopathy.

Source: peripheral blood mononuclear cells (PBMCs), taken at new diagnosis, from a patient treated with antithyroid drugs. The receptors were sampled from a woman aged 35-60 years with Graves disease.

This clonotype was seen more than once but under ten times. The J gene is TRBJ1-1, the V gene TRBV3-1, with D uncertain. The CDR3 extends over 14 amino acids. V was clipped by 0 bases and J by 0 bases, with 5 bases between them. Germline assignment: CDR1 LGHDT and CDR2 YNNKEL (reference sequence). CDR3 DNA sequence: TGTGCCAGCAGCCAAGAGGGAATGAACACTGAAGCTTTCTTT. Residues: CASSQEGMNTEAFF.

This clonotype was seen at least ten times. The genes are TRBV28 and TRBJ1-2, with TRBD1 as a possible D gene (5 bases). Trimming removed 5 bases at V and 4 bases at J, with 14 bases between. This CDR3 has 14 residues. Germline lookup yields CDR1 MDHEN and CDR2 SYDVKM. The CDR3 nucleotides are TGTGCCAGCAGTCCGGGGCCAGGGACCTATGGCTACACCTTC. This sequence encodes CASSPGPGTYGYTF.

This clonotype was seen repeatedly, ten times or more. The chain links TRBV28 to TRBJ2-1, with 8 positions matching TRBD1. CDR1 is MDHEN and CDR2 is SYDVKM in the germline V gene. V dropped 8 bases and J dropped 0; count of bases not matched to a gene: 0. This CDR3 is 13 amino acids long. The CDR3 DNA reads TGTGCCAGCCAGGGGGCCTCCTACAATGAGCAGTTCTTC. This codes for CASQGASYNEQFF.

The table lists this clonotype with many counts. J is TRBJ2-7 and V is TRBV2; D is ambiguous. Germline values: CDR1 SNHLY, CDR2 FYNNEI. The CDR3 has 12 amino acids. Trimming cost V 5 bases and J 0 bases, with 5 bases left between them. CDR3 in amino acids: CASSPSSYEQYF. The CDR3 bases are TGTGCCAGCAGTCCTAGCTCCTACGAGCAGTACTTC.

This clonotype has a count of ten or more. This rearrangement joins TRBV3-1 to TRBJ1-1, with D uncertain. The V gene's germline CDR1 is LGHDT and CDR2 YNNKEL (reference sequence). Trimming shortened V by 4 bases and J by 3 bases, and 12 bases separated the two germline ends. This CDR3 region has 14 residues. The CDR3 region has the DNA TGTGCCAGCAGCCCCTTGCTACAGTACACTGAAGCTTTCTTT. Its translation is CASSPLLQYTEAFF. Full variable domain (missing parts from reference TRBV3-1 and TRBJ1-1): DTAVSQTPKYLVTQMGNDKSIKCEQNLGHDTMYWYKQDSKKFLKIMFSYNNKELIINETVPNRFSPKSPDKAHLNLHINSLELGDSAVYFCASSPLLQYTEAFFGQGTRLTVV.

Turning to this clonotype: This may arise from a read error, as a much more abundant clone is one base away. This rearrangement joins TRBV2 to TRBJ1-6; the D is unclear. The CDR3 loop spans 15 amino acids. Germline V lookup: CDR1 SNHLY, CDR2 FYNNEI. The DNA for the CDR3 is TGTGCCACGGTGTCGGGGAGCTCCTATAATTCACCCCCCCACTTT. Translated: CATVSGSSYNSPPHF.

This clonotype has ten or more counts. The chain combines TRBV18 with TRBJ2-3; D gene unclear. Trimming cost V 3 bases and J 6 bases, with 10 bases left between them. Germline values: CDR1 KGHSH, CDR2 LQKENI. The CDR3 spans 13 residues. The CDR3 protein is CASSPPQRDTQYF. The CDR3 DNA is TGTGCCAGCTCACCCCCCCAGAGGGATACGCAGTATTTT.

This chain joins TRBV24-1 and TRBJ2-2; TRBD2 agrees at 10 bases. This CDR3 contains 14 residues. CDR1 KGHDR and CDR2 SFDVKD come from the germline V gene. The trim removed 6 bases at V and 7 bases at J, leaving 4 bases unmatched. The CDR3, as DNA: TGTGCCACCAGTCTAGCGGGAGCGAGCGGGGAGCTGTTTTTT. Translated, it gives CATSLAGASGELFF.

This clonotype was observed many times. The rearrangement uses TRBV28 and TRBJ2-5; 7 bases match TRBD1. The V gene end was trimmed by 3 bases and the J gene end by 2 bases; junction bases not matched to a gene: 6. Germline CDR1 and CDR2: MDHEN and SYDVKM. The CDR3 consists of 15 residues. CDR3 sequence (DNA): TGTGCCAGCAGTTTCAGGGGGTTACTTCAAGAGACCCAGTACTTC. It codes for CASSFRGLLQETQYF.